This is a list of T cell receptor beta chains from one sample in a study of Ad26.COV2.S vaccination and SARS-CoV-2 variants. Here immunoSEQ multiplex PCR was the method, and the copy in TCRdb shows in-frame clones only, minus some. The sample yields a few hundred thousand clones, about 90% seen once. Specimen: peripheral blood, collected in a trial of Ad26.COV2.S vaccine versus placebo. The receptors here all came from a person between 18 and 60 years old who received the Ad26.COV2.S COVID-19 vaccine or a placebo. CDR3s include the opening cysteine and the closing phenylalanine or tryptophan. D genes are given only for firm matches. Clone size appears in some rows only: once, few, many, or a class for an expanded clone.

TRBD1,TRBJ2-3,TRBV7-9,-,TGTGCCAGCGCCCGAGGGGGCGACGGTGGCACAGATACGCAGTATTTT,CASARGGDGGTDTQYF
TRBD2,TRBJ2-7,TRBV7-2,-,TGTGCCAGCTCCGGGACTAGCGACGAGCAGTACTTC,CASSGTSDEQYF
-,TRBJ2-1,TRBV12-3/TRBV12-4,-,TGTGCCAGCAGTTTACGAGGGGGAAATGAGCAGTTCTTC,CASSLRGGNEQFF
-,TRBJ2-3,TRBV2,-,TGTGCCAGCAGTGAGGGCCGGGGCACAGATACGCAGTATTTT,CASSEGRGTDTQYF
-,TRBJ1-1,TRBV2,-,TGTGCCAGCAGTGGCCTCAGACAGCACACTGAAGCTTTCTTT,CASSGLRQHTEAFF
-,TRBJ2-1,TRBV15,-,TGTGCCACCAGCAGAGATTCGGGTCGAAGCGCAGAAGTCTCCTACAATGAGCAGTTCTTC,CATSRDSGRSAEVSYNEQFF
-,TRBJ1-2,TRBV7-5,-,TGTGCCAGAAGCACCGGCATCCGAGCATCTTACTATGGCTACACCTTC,CARSTGIRASYYGYTF
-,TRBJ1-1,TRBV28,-,TGTGCCAGCAGTTTACTTACCACTGAAGCTTTCTTT,CASSLLTTEAFF
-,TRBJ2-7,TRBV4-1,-,TGCGCCAGCAGCCAAGTCGGACACTTAGCCTACGAGCAGTACTTC,CASSQVGHLAYEQYF
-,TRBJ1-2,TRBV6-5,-,TGTGCCAGCAGTTACGGCGGTCAGCGCCCTAACTATGGCTACACCTTC,CASSYGGQRPNYGYTF
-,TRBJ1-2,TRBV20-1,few,TGCAGTGCGGTCTTTAACTATGGCTACACCTTC,CSAVFNYGYTF
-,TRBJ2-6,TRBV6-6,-,TGTGCCAGCAGGGACTCTGGGGCCAACGTCCTGACTTTC,CASRDSGANVLTF
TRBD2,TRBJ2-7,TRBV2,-,TGTGCCAGCGATAGAGCGGGGAGCTCCTACGAGCAGTACTTC,CASDRAGSSYEQYF
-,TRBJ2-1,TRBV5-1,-,TGCGCCAGCAGCTTGGTGGGGGGACCCTACAATGAGCAGTTCTTC,CASSLVGGPYNEQFF
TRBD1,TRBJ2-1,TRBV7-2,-,TGTGCCAGCAGCTTACAGGCAGGGGGTTTTTCCTACAATGAGCAGTTCTTC,CASSLQAGGFSYNEQFF
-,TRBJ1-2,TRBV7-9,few,TGTGCCAGCAGCCGACTGGCTGGGAATAACTATGGCTACACCTTC,CASSRLAGNNYGYTF